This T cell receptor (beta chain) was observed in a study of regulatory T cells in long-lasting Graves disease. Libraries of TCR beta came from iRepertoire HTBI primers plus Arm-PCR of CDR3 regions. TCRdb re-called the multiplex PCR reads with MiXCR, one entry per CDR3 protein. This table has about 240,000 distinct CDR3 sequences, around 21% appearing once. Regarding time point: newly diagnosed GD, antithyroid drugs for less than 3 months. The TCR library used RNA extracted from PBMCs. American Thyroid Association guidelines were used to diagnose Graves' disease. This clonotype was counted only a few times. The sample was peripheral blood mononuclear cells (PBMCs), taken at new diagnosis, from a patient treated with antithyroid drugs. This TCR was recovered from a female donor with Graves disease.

CDR3 coding DNA: TGTGCCAGCAGGGGCGGGAAAGGGGGCGGTGAGCAGTTCTTC. It encodes CASRGGKGGGEQFF. The chain is built from TRBV2 and TRBJ2-1; tentatively, D is TRBD1 (7 bases). The germline V and J ends were trimmed by 6 bases and 9 bases, with 18 bases remaining between them. The CDR3 is 14 residues long. From germline, CDR1 is SNHLY and CDR2 FYNNEI.